This T cell receptor beta chain was obtained from a study of blood T cell repertoires in COVID-19. For the study at large: The United States, Italy and Spain were the sources of the acute and convalescent COVID-19 samples.

The CDR3 sequence is 11 residues long. With 0 bases removed from V and 10 bases from J, the gap between germline ends came to 3 bases. Germline V gene data show CDR1 as MNHNS and CDR2 as SASEGT. Generated by immunoSEQ multiplex PCR, the TCRdb table keeps only in-frame clones and is missing some. The sample shows about 180,000 clones, approximately 90% of them seen only once. This sequence joins TRBV6-1 and TRBJ1-4, with unresolved D. The material sequenced was peripheral blood. The source is a woman aged 25-40 years with acute or convalescent COVID-19. The CDR3: CASSEALKLFF. For the CDR3, the DNA is TGTGCCAGCAGTGAAGCCTTAAAACTGTTTTTT.